This T cell receptor beta chain came from a study of cytomegalovirus exposure and HLA in healthy donors. The CDR3 loop spans 14 amino acids. The V segment lost 5 bases and the J segment 6 bases; nucleotides outside the gene matches: 2. Germline CDR1 is KGHSH and CDR2 is LQKENI. PCR involved 60 Vbeta and 13 Jbeta primers. Clones were read by immunoSEQ multiplex PCR, and TCRdb kept only the in-frame ones, dropping some. The sample data list tens of thousands of clones. Findings and limits, study-wide: Among the most significant clusters, several appeared linked to common viral pathogens in a later analysis. Sequences of the TCR beta chain were said to predict the HLA-A and HLA-B alleles of most subjects accurately.

A remark on this clone: Its specificity is not known.

The donors were healthy bone marrow donors. This chain connects TRBV18 to TRBJ1-5; TRBD1 matches at 12 bases. This sequence was found in a woman aged 50 to 60 in good health and CMV-seropositive. The source material was PBMCs. CDR3 bases: TGTGCCAGCTCAGGGACAGGGGGCTTTCAGCCCCAGCATTTT. This gives the protein CASSGTGGFQPQHF.